This T cell receptor (beta chain) emerged from a study of T-cell reconstitution after alpha-beta-depleted transplantation in children. CDR3 length equals 16 residues. J was trimmed by 2 bases and V by 4 bases; bases with no gene match: 9. Germline CDR1 is SGHRS and CDR2 is YFSETQ. The library targeted TCRbeta and was prepared with unique molecular identifiers. TCRdb re-analysed the PCR reads in MiXCR, keeping a single row per CDR3 protein. The sample gives 610,000 or so distinct CDR3 sequences, 25% to 30% of which show up once; approximately 33% is in the top ten. The chain couples TRBV5-1 to TRBJ2-7; TRBD1 matches at 10 bases. The sample in question was PBMCs, obtained before TCRalphabeta/CD19-depleted stem cell transplant. This receptor was identified in a boy less than two years old with Wiskott-Aldrich syndrome, due to receive a stem cell transplant. CDR3 DNA: TGCGCCAGCAGCCCGGGTGGGACAGGGGCGACCTACGAGCAGTACTTC. It translates to CASSPGGTGATYEQYF.